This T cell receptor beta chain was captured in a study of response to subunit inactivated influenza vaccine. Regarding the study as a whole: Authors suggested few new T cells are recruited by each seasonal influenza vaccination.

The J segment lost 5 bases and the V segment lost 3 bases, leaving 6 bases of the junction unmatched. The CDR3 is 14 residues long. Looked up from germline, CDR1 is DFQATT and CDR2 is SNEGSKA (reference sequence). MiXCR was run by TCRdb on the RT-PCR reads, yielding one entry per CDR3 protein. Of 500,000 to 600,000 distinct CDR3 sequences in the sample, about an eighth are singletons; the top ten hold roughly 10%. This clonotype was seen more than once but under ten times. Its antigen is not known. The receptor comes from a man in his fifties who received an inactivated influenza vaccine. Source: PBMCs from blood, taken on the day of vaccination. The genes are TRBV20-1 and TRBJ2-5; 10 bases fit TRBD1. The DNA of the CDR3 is TGCAGTGCTAGTAGGGGACAGGGGCGGGAGACCCAGTACTTC. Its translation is CSASRGQGRETQYF.